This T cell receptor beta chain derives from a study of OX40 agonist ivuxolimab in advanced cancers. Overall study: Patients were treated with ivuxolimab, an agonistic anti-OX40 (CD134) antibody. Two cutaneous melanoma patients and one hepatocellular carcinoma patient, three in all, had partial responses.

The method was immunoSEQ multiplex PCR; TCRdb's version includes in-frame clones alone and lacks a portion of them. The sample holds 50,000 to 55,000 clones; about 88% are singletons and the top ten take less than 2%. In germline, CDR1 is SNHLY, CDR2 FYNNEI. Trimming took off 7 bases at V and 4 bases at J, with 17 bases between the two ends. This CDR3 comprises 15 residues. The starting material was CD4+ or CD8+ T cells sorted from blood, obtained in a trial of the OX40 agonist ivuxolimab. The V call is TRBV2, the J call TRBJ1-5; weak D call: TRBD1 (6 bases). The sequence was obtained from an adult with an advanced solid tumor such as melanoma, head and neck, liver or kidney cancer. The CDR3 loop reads CASTVDRRDNQPQHF. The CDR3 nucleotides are TGTGCCAGCACCGTCGACAGGAGGGATAATCAGCCCCAGCATTTT.